Presented here are 23 T cell receptor beta chains from one specimen sequenced in a study of siplizumab effects on memory and regulatory T cells. The repertoire was sequenced with immunoSEQ multiplex PCR; TCRdb's copy has only in-frame clones and lacks some. This sample carries fewer than 65,000 clones, over 90% of them seen once, and the ten largest clones take under 20%. Input material: CD8+ T cells sorted from blood. The source of these receptors is a human donor in good health.

The chain recombines TRBV10-3 with TRBJ2-3; 8 positions agree with TRBD1. The CDR3 covers 13 residues. V lost 10 bases to trimming and J lost 2 bases; unmatched junction nucleotides: 5. CDR1 and CDR2 from the germline V gene are ENHRY and SYGVKD. The CDR3 loop reads CATTGVDTDTQYF. The CDR3 DNA sequence: TGTGCCACGACAGGGGTCGACACAGATACGCAGTATTTT.

CDR3 region: CASSRTGWPSYGYTF. The DNA of the CDR3 is TGTGCCAGCAGTCGGACAGGGTGGCCCTCCTATGGCTACACCTTC. The chain carries TRBV27 and TRBJ1-2, with TRBD1 matching 8 bases. After removal of 5 bases from V and 4 bases from J, the junction contained 9 bases not matched to a gene. Germline values: CDR1 MNHEY, CDR2 SMNVEV (reference sequence). The CDR3 is 15 amino acids.

The chain employs TRBV6-5 and TRBJ2-2, with D possibly matching TRBD2 (5 bases). The length of the CDR3 is 15 residues. Germline loops: CDR1 MNHEY, CDR2 SVGAGI. Trimming pared 3 bases from V and 1 base from J, leaving 9 bases between. CDR3 nucleotides: TGTGCCAGCAGTTATAGAGAGGGGAACACCGGGGAGCTGTTTTTT. Translating it yields CASSYREGNTGELFF.

The CDR3 sequence is CASNPARGITEAFF. CDR3 nucleotide sequence: TGTGCCAGCAATCCCGCCCGGGGCATCACTGAAGCTTTCTTT. The chain has TRBV27 and TRBJ1-1, with D perhaps TRBD1 (5 bases). Germline V gives CDR1 MNHEY, CDR2 SMNVEV (reference sequence). V lost 7 bases and J lost 4, with 16 bases in between. This CDR3 has 14 amino acids.

This CDR3 is CASSRAGDRDTQYF. The CDR3 bases are TGTGCCAGTAGTAGGGCGGGAGATAGAGATACGCAGTATTTT. V gene TRBV19 combines with J gene TRBJ2-3; TRBD2 agrees at 7 bases. With V trimmed by 4 bases and J by 5 bases, 6 bases remained unmatched. The CDR3 totals 14 residues. CDR1 and CDR2 (germline): LNHDA, SQIVND (reference sequence).

The table lists this clone with a count of one. CDR3 nucleotides: TGTGCCAGTAGGGATGCAGGCTACAATGAGCAGTTCTTC. Translated: CASRDAGYNEQFF. J is TRBJ2-1 and V is TRBV19; D gene ambiguous. This CDR3 is 13 amino acids long. V was shortened by 6 bases and J by 3 bases, with 9 bases between the two germline ends. From germline, CDR1 is LNHDA and CDR2 SQIVND (reference sequence).

This rearrangement joins TRBV2 to TRBJ2-4, with D possibly TRBD1 on 8 matching bases. The V end was cut by 7 bases, the J end by 7 bases, with 14 bases between. Germline CDR1 SNHLY, CDR2 FYNNEI. This CDR3 has 13 amino acids. The CDR3 coding sequence is TGTGCCAGCACGGGGGGACAGGTGAACATTCAGTACTTC. Translation gives CASTGGQVNIQYF.

The V call is TRBV6-5, the J call TRBJ2-7; 9 bases agree with TRBD1. The CDR3 has 15 residues. Germline trimming cut 0 bases from V and 4 bases from J; bases unmatched to any gene: 4. Germline CDR1 and CDR2: MNHEY and SVGAGI. The DNA of the CDR3 is TGTGCCAGCAGTTACTCGAAACAGGGGGCGTACGAGCAGTACTTC. This codes for CASSYSKQGAYEQYF.

V is TRBV19 and J is TRBJ2-5; D gene uncertain. The better agreement between TRBJ2-7 and the DNA end casts doubt on the J call. The germline V gene encodes CDR1 LNHDA and CDR2 SQIVND (reference sequence). The CDR3 has 17 residues. The CDR3: CASSISIWTESSYEQYF. The CDR3 DNA reads as TGTGCCAGTAGTATATCTATTTGGACCGAGAGCTCCTACGAGCAGTACTTC.

This clone has a single count. DNA for the CDR3: TGCGCCAGCAGACCCAGCGGGAGCTACGAGCAGTACTTC. It yields the protein CASRPSGSYEQYF. The chain is built from TRBV5-1 and TRBJ2-7; 8 nucleotides agree with TRBD2. Germline V CDR1 and CDR2: SGHRS, YFSETQ. The CDR3 length is 13 residues. Trimming removed 5 bases from V and 3 bases from J; junction bases left unmatched: 4.

This clone was recorded once. The chain uses TRBV11-2 and TRBJ1-4; no reliable D call. Germline V gives CDR1 SGHAT, CDR2 FQNNGV. The CDR3 runs to 18 residues. V was cut by 0 bases and J by 0 bases, with 14 bases left in between. CDR3 amino acids: CASSLEDLRGSTNEKLFF. The DNA of the CDR3 is TGTGCCAGCAGCTTAGAAGATTTGCGGGGATCAACTAATGAAAAACTGTTTTTT. Complete variable domain (other parts from reference TRBV11-2 and TRBJ1-4): EAGVAQSPRYKIIEKRQSVAFWCNPISGHATLYWYQQILGQGPKLLIQFQNNGVVDDSQLPKDRFSAERLKGVDSTLKIQPAKLEDSAVYLCASSLEDLRGSTNEKLFFGSGTQLSVL.

The chain combines TRBV28 with TRBJ1-1, with 9 bases fitting TRBD1. Losses at the gene ends were 3 bases for V and 0 bases for J; bases not matched to a gene: 2. Looked up from germline, CDR1 is MDHEN and CDR2 is SYDVKM. The CDR3 contains 15 residues. DNA of the CDR3: TGTGCCAGCAGTTTGGGACAGGGTATGAACACTGAAGCTTTCTTT. This codes for CASSLGQGMNTEAFF.

J is TRBJ1-5 and V is TRBV6-5, with 7 bases identical to TRBD1. Germline loops: CDR1 MNHEY, CDR2 SVGAGI. This CDR3 region has 14 residues. The V segment lost 7 bases and the J segment 2 bases; nucleotides outside the gene matches: 5. The CDR3: CASKLQGRNQPQHF. The CDR3 nucleotides are TGTGCCAGCAAACTACAGGGGCGCAATCAGCCCCAGCATTTT.

This clone has just one count. V usage is TRBV7-9 and J usage is TRBJ2-1, with D unclear. This CDR3 has 14 amino acids. The germline V and J ends were trimmed by 5 bases and 0 bases, with 8 bases remaining between them. The germline V gene encodes CDR1 SEHNR and CDR2 FQNEAQ (reference sequence). The CDR3 DNA is TGTGCCAGCAGCCCCCCTAGCTCCTACAATGAGCAGTTCTTC. Translating gives CASSPPSSYNEQFF.

The genes are TRBV7-9 and TRBJ2-3, with a possible D match to TRBD2 (6 bases). Per germline, CDR1 SEHNR and CDR2 FQNEAQ (reference sequence). This CDR3 comprises 12 residues. V lost 4 bases and J lost 14, with 16 bases in between. CDR3 protein: CASSSGLYMPYF. CDR3 nucleotide sequence: TGTGCCAGCAGCTCGGGACTTTATATGCCGTATTTT.

CDR3 residues: CASSLYRDSQETQYF. The CDR3 DNA sequence: TGCGCCAGCAGCTTATACCGGGACAGTCAAGAGACCCAGTACTTC. The chain couples TRBV5-1 to TRBJ2-5; 7 bases agree with TRBD1. The V segment lost 2 bases and the J segment 2 bases; nucleotides outside the gene matches: 6. Germline V gives CDR1 SGHRS, CDR2 YFSETQ. The CDR3 is 15 amino acids.

The chain carries TRBV29-1 and TRBJ2-7; D may match TRBD1 or TRBD2 (6 bases each). The V gene lost 4 bases and the J gene lost 2 bases, with 9 bases spanning the gap. CDR1 is SQVTM and CDR2 is ANQGSEA in the germline V gene. The CDR3 is 12 residues long. The CDR3 nucleotides are TGCAGCGTTGTGAGGGGGGCCTACGAGCAGTACTTC. Residues: CSVVRGAYEQYF.

In this sample, this clone turned up a few times. This rearrangement joins TRBV30 to TRBJ1-1, with no clear D. This CDR3 has 14 residues. CDR1 and CDR2 (germline): GTSNPN, SVGIG (reference sequence). Trimming pared 0 bases from V and 1 base from J, leaving 9 bases between. CDR3 protein: CAWSVGVGNTEAFF. CDR3 nucleotide sequence: TGTGCCTGGAGTGTGGGAGTGGGGAACACTGAAGCTTTCTTT.

The V and J genes are TRBV19 and TRBJ1-1, with D unclear. The CDR3 covers 11 residues. CDR1 and CDR2 (germline): LNHDA, SQIVND (reference sequence). Trimming pared 1 base from V and 4 bases from J, leaving 1 base between. DNA of the CDR3: TGTGCCAGTAGTATAGCCACTGAAGCTTTCTTT. Translated: CASSIATEAFF.

V is TRBV4-1 and J is TRBJ2-1; possible D gene TRBD2, 6 bases. The V gene's germline CDR1 is MGHRA and CDR2 YSYEKL. The CDR3 has 16 residues. The V end lost 0 bases, the J end lost 6 bases, and 15 bases lay between the germline ends. The CDR3 nucleotides are TGCGCCAGCAGCCAAGATGAGCGACTAGATTTCAATGAGCAGTTCTTC. This codes for CASSQDERLDFNEQFF.

On this clone itself: This sample also contains other DNA sequences that code for the same CDR3. The chain recombines TRBV27 with TRBJ1-5, with D possibly TRBD1 on 6 matching bases. Germline values: CDR1 MNHEY, CDR2 SMNVEV (reference sequence). Trimming removed 5 bases at V and 4 bases at J, with 9 bases between. CDR3 size: 13 residues. In DNA form, the CDR3 reads TGTGCCAGCAGTCTTACAGGGAATCAGCCCCAGCATTTT. Protein: CASSLTGNQPQHF.

The chain combines TRBV5-7 with TRBJ1-5; 7 bases map to TRBD1. TRBV5-7 is an open reading frame whose function is uncertain. The V and J ends lost 4 bases and 0 bases, in that order; junction bases with no gene match: 13. The CDR3 extends over 18 amino acids. CDR3 region: CASSTRDSVFYSNQPQHF. The CDR3 DNA follows: TGTGCCAGCAGCACACGGGACAGCGTATTCTATAGCAATCAGCCCCAGCATTTT.

The rearrangement uses TRBV6-5 and TRBJ2-1, with D tentatively TRBD2 (6 bases). Trimming cost V 9 bases and J 9 bases, with 21 bases left between them. Germline V lookup: CDR1 MNHEY, CDR2 SVGAGI. This CDR3 contains 14 residues. CDR3 loop: CASYGGPSWGEQFF. The CDR3 nucleotides are TGTGCCAGTTACGGAGGGCCCTCCTGGGGTGAGCAGTTCTTC.